This T cell receptor (beta chain) emerged from a study of cytomegalovirus exposure and HLA in healthy donors. This clone showed up just once. PCR amplification relied on 60 Vbeta primers (plus 13 Jbeta primers). Assay used: immunoSEQ multiplex PCR; TCRdb lists only in-frame clones, some missing. In the table there are under 150,000 clones, roughly four fifths of which are singletons. The receptor was isolated from a middle-aged woman in good health and CMV-seropositive. Specimen: PBMCs.

Here the CDR3 reads CASSLLSAEETQYF. The CDR3 DNA follows: TGTGCCAGCAGCTTATTGAGTGCGGAAGAGACCCAGTACTTC. V gene TRBV7-2 combines with J gene TRBJ2-5; D is uncertain. V lost 2 bases and J lost 3, with 10 bases in between. The germline gives CDR1 SGHTA, CDR2 FQGNSA. This CDR3 region has 14 residues. The full variable domain, with the rest looked up from reference TRBV7-2 and TRBJ2-5, is GAGVSQSPSNKVTEKGKDVELRCDPISGHTALYWYRQSLGQGLEFLIYFQGNSAPDKSGLPSDRFSAERTGGSVSTLTIQRTQQEDSAVYLCASSLLSAEETQYFGPGTRLLVL.